The 19 T cell receptor beta chains below were found in one sample sequenced in a study of radiotherapy plus CTLA-4 blockade in lung cancer. Profiled with immunoSEQ multiplex PCR; TCRdb holds only in-frame clones, not every one. The sample lists about 73,000 clones; around 87% were seen once. The source was peripheral blood, collected from a patient treated with radiotherapy plus ipilimumab. These receptors all come from a human donor with non-small cell lung cancer that progressed on radiotherapy plus ipilimumab.

The V call is TRBV2, the J call TRBJ2-2, with D perhaps TRBD1 or TRBD2 (5 bases each). Germline CDR1 and CDR2: SNHLY and FYNNEI. This CDR3 region has 15 residues. Trimming took off 2 bases at V and 1 base at J, with 8 bases between the two ends. The CDR3 loop is CASSELGRNTGELFF. The CDR3 bases are TGTGCCAGCAGTGAACTGGGACGGAACACCGGGGAGCTGTTTTTT.

V is TRBV6-1 and J is TRBJ2-7; a weak D match, TRBD2 (6 bases). This CDR3 contains 14 residues. The germline gives CDR1 MNHNS, CDR2 SASEGT. With 2 bases removed from V and 3 bases from J, the gap between germline ends came to 11 bases. CDR3 amino acids: CASSETGLYYEQYV. CDR3 nucleotides: TGTGCCAGCAGTGAAACGGGACTGTACTACGAGCAGTACGTC.

This rearrangement joins TRBV9 to TRBJ2-7, with no clear D. Per the germline V gene, CDR1 is SGDLS and CDR2 is YYNGEE. The ends were cut back, 6 bases at V and 5 bases at J, with 12 bases in the middle. The CDR3 loop spans 12 amino acids. As DNA, the CDR3 is TGTGCCAGCACCCGGTTAGGGAACGAGCAGTACTTC. Translated, it gives CASTRLGNEQYF.

The V gene is TRBV5-3, the J gene TRBJ2-3, with 9 bases matching TRBD2. TRBV5-3 is designated an ORF whose function remains uncertain. V was pared by 5 bases and J by 3 bases, with 1 base of the junction left unmatched. This CDR3 contains 13 residues. CDR3 protein: CARRREGTDTQYF. CDR3 coding DNA: TGTGCCAGAAGGCGGGAGGGAACAGATACGCAGTATTTT.

This CDR3 reads CASSEPGPLYTEAFF. The CDR3 region has the DNA TGTGCCAGCAGTGAACCCGGGCCCCTGTATACTGAAGCTTTCTTT. The chain has TRBV25-1 and TRBJ1-1; D is unresolved. The CDR3 has 15 amino acids. Trimming removed 2 bases at V and 5 bases at J, with 15 bases between. From germline, CDR1 is MGHDK and CDR2 SYGVNS.

The chain combines TRBV21-1 with TRBJ1-2; TRBD1, as called in the table, went unchecked against the DNA. TRBV21-1 is flagged as a pseudogene. This CDR3 has 16 residues. Written as DNA, the CDR3 is TGTGCCAGCAGCAAAGGGGGACAGGGGGCGTCTTATGGCTACACCTTC. The encoded protein is CASSKGGQGASYGYTF.

J is TRBJ1-1 and V is TRBV6-1, with D unresolved. Between the trimmed V and J ends, which lost 8 bases and 5 bases, there was a span of 9 bases. This CDR3 region has 11 residues. CDR1 is MNHNS and CDR2 is SASEGT in the germline V gene. The CDR3 DNA follows: TGTGCCAGCGGACTAATGACTGAAGCTTTCTTT. Protein: CASGLMTEAFF.

The rearrangement links TRBV28 to TRBJ2-1, with TRBD2 matching 13 bases. CDR1 and CDR2 from the germline V gene are MDHEN and SYDVKM. V lost 7 bases and J lost 7; bases outside the gene matches: 7. The CDR3 is made up of 15 amino acids. The CDR3 sequence is CASNPGTSGMNEQFF. CDR3 coding DNA: TGTGCCAGCAACCCAGGGACTAGCGGGATGAATGAGCAGTTCTTC.

V is TRBV27 and J is TRBJ1-2, with a tentative D call TRBD1 (6 bases). CDR1 is MNHEY, CDR2 SMNVEV, per germline (reference sequence). Trimming took 5 bases from V and 3 from J, leaving 10 bases between them. The CDR3 totals 13 residues. The CDR3 DNA follows: TGTGCCAGCAGTCCGGACAGAGACTATGGCTACACCTTC. This gives the protein CASSPDRDYGYTF.

This chain uses TRBV5-6 with TRBJ2-5; 8 bases fit TRBD2. The CDR3 length is 15 residues. Trimming removed 3 bases from V and 2 bases from J; junction bases left unmatched: 6. Germline CDR1 reads SGHDT; CDR2 reads YYEEEE. The CDR3 loop reads CASSYGGTRQETQYF. The CDR3 DNA reads TGTGCCAGCAGCTACGGCGGGACTAGACAAGAGACCCAGTACTTC.

V gene TRBV6-5 combines with J gene TRBJ1-1; D ambiguous. The CDR3 length is 14 residues. CDR1 MNHEY and CDR2 SVGAGI come from the germline V gene. Trimming took off 4 bases at V and 0 bases at J, with 9 bases between the two ends. The CDR3 protein is CASSSPHMNTEAFF. In DNA, the CDR3 is TGTGCCAGCAGTTCTCCTCATATGAACACTGAAGCTTTCTTT.

A note on this clone: Other nucleotide sequences from this sample produce the same CDR3. The CDR3 sequence: CASSISVNTEAFF. DNA for the CDR3: TGTGCCAGTAGTATTTCCGTGAACACTGAAGCTTTCTTT. The chain employs TRBV19 and TRBJ1-1; D remains ambiguous. The length of the CDR3 is 13 residues. Germline V CDR1 and CDR2: LNHDA, SQIVND (reference sequence). Trimming took 3 bases from V and 0 from J, leaving 5 bases between them.

J is TRBJ1-2 and V is TRBV2, with unresolved D. Trimming pared 2 bases from V and 4 bases from J, leaving 8 bases between. Germline-derived CDR1 and CDR2 are SNHLY and FYNNEI. The CDR3 loop spans 13 amino acids. CDR3 in amino acids: CASSEKTGYGYTF. The CDR3 DNA reads as TGTGCCAGCAGTGAAAAAACCGGCTATGGCTACACCTTC.

The chain couples TRBV5-1 to TRBJ1-1; 7 nucleotides line up with TRBD1. The CDR3 contains 14 residues. The junction had 4 bases not matched to a gene; V was cut back by 5 bases and J by 0 bases. The germline CDR1 and CDR2 sequences are SGHRS and YFSETQ. The CDR3, as DNA: TGCGCCAGCAGAGCAGGGGGGGTGAACACTGAAGCTTTCTTT. Amino acid sequence: CASRAGGVNTEAFF.

This clone has just a few counts. The gene calls are TRBV21-1 and TRBJ2-7; the D call of TRBD2 is as the table states it, not checked on the DNA. TRBV21-1 is an annotated pseudogene. CDR3 length equals 16 residues. CDR3 coding DNA: TGTGCCAGCACCATCGATAAGCGGGAGAGCCCCTACGAGCAGTACTTC. Encoded protein: CASTIDKRESPYEQYF.

The V gene is TRBV7-9, the J gene TRBJ1-1; D might be TRBD1 (6 bases). Trimming stripped 4 bases from V and 6 bases from J, with 18 bases between. This CDR3 region has 15 residues. Germline-derived CDR1 and CDR2 are SEHNR and FQNEAQ (reference sequence). CDR3 sequence reads: CASSSRTALEAEAFF. For the CDR3, the DNA is TGTGCCAGCAGCTCACGGACAGCCCTAGAGGCTGAAGCTTTCTTT.

The rearrangement joins TRBV6-1 to TRBJ2-3; 7 positions agree with TRBD2. This CDR3 is built from 15 residues. The J segment lost 0 bases and the V segment lost 1 base, leaving 1 base of the junction unmatched. CDR1 MNHNS and CDR2 SASEGT come from the germline V gene. The CDR3 region is CASSEDSGSTDTQYF. DNA of the CDR3: TGTGCCAGCAGTGAAGATAGCGGGAGCACAGATACGCAGTATTTT.

This rearrangement joins TRBV19 to TRBJ1-5; 9 bases are a match to TRBD1. Germline V gene lookup returns CDR1 LNHDA and CDR2 SQIVND (reference sequence). J lost 2 bases, V lost 4 bases, and 6 bases had no gene match. There are 16 residues in the CDR3. The CDR3 DNA is TGTGCCAGTAGTACACCGGGACAGGGTGGCAATCAGCCCCAGCATTTT. Residues: CASSTPGQGGNQPQHF.

This chain links TRBV7-2 with TRBJ1-4; no clear D gene. Germline CDR1 is SGHTA and CDR2 is FQGNSA. V was cut by 1 base and J by 6 bases, with 0 bases left in between. CDR3 length: 11 amino acids. CDR3 sequence: CASSLDEKLFF. As DNA, the CDR3 is TGTGCCAGCAGCTTAGATGAAAAACTGTTTTTT.